Included here is one TCR beta chain sequence, with context. This entry is derived from a study of blood T cell repertoires in COVID-19. Overall study: The United States, Italy and Spain supplied acute and convalescent COVID-19 samples. PBMCs, B-cell-depleted T cells, or T cells were the source of the cDNA or gDNA that made up the material.

Germline values: CDR1 GTSNPN, CDR2 SVGIG (reference sequence). This CDR3 contains 16 residues. Unmatched junction bases numbered 3, after V lost 0 bases and J lost 2 bases. As handled by the study authors: Scientists estimated how many nucleated cells there were by amplifying reference gene primers. Clones were sequenced by immunoSEQ multiplex PCR, and TCRdb holds only the in-frame ones, with some missing. The D gene and trimming were derived from the DNA, and the V and J assignments and clone size from that table. This repertoire shows roughly 250,000 clones, about nine tenths found once; its top ten account for over 0.8%.

Sequencing used peripheral blood. The V and J genes are TRBV30 and TRBJ1-6; 8 bases agree with TRBD1. The receptor was derived from a man aged 25 to 40 with COVID-19, enrolled during active disease. The CDR3 spells CAWSVQGATYNSPLHF. The DNA for the CDR3 is TGTGCCTGGAGTGTTCAGGGGGCGACCTATAATTCACCCCTCCACTTT.